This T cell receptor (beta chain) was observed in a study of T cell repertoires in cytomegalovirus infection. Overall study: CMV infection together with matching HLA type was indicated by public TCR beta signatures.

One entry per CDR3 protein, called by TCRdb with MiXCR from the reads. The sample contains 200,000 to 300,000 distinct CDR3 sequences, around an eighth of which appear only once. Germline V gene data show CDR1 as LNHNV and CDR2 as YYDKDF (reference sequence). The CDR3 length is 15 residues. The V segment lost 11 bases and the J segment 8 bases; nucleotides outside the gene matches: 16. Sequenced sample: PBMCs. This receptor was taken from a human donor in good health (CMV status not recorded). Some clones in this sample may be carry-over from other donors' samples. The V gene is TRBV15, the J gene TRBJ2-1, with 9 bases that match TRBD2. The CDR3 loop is CAASAGRGGVDEQFF. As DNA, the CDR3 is TGTGCCGCCTCTGCGGGGCGGGGGGGAGTGGATGAGCAGTTCTTC.